Below are 27 T cell receptor beta chains sequenced from a single sample in a study of T cell repertoires in aging, cancer and after chemotherapy. TRB rearrangements spanning V, D and J were amplified using mixed TRB-A/B primers. TCRdb recomputed calls from the multiplex PCR reads with MiXCR, one row per CDR3 protein. The profile shows 9,500 to 15,000 distinct CDR3 sequences, 31% of them singletons. Amplification of TCR beta used genomic DNA extracted from peripheral blood. Input material: blood. These receptors all stem from a human donor in good health. The donor label of this sample is uncertain.

There are a few counts of this clonotype. This chain links TRBV6-5 with TRBJ2-2; 10 positions agree with TRBD1. After removal of 6 bases from V and 3 bases from J, the junction contained 4 bases not matched to a gene. The CDR3 is made up of 15 amino acids. The germline V gene encodes CDR1 MNHEY and CDR2 SVGAGI. The CDR3 DNA reads as TGTGCCAGCAGGACCGGGACAGGGGACACCGGGGAGCTGTTTTTT. It encodes CASRTGTGDTGELFF.

The gene calls are TRBV15 and TRBJ2-2, with TRBD2 identical over 12 bases. From germline, CDR1 is LNHNV and CDR2 YYDKDF (reference sequence). V lost 0 bases, J lost 6 bases, and 5 bases stayed unmatched. The CDR3 covers 17 residues. In DNA, the CDR3 is TGTGCCACCAGCAGAGATGGCCTAGCGGGGGGGCCCGGGGAGCTGTTTTTT. It specifies CATSRDGLAGGPGELFF.

V and J are TRBV5-6 and TRBJ1-2; D is uncertain. The CDR3 is made up of 11 amino acids. CDR1 is SGHDT, CDR2 YYEEEE, per germline. The V end was cut by 3 bases, the J end by 8 bases, with 8 bases between. Written as DNA, the CDR3 is TGTGCCAGCAGCTCGGACCGGGGCTACACCTTC. It encodes CASSSDRGYTF.

The chain couples TRBV2 to TRBJ2-1, with a tentative D call TRBD2 (5 bases). Trimming stripped 3 bases from V and 7 bases from J, with 13 bases between. This CDR3 has 14 residues. The germline CDR1 and CDR2 sequences are SNHLY and FYNNEI. The CDR3 coding sequence is TGTGCCAGCAGTGACCGGACTCCAGCAAATGAGCAGTTCTTC. It codes for CASSDRTPANEQFF.

This clonotype was seen a few times. The chain joins TRBV6-1 to TRBJ1-2; D not resolved. The CDR3 runs to 14 residues. Germline V gives CDR1 MNHNS, CDR2 SASEGT. With 0 bases removed from V and 4 bases from J, the gap between germline ends came to 9 bases. The CDR3 nucleotides read TGTGCCAGCAGTGAAGCGCACTATTTCTATGGCTACACCTTC. Its translation: CASSEAHYFYGYTF.

The V call is TRBV10-3, the J call TRBJ1-1; D unresolved. V was cut by 0 bases and J by 3 bases, with 14 bases left in between. The CDR3 covers 16 residues. CDR1 is ENHRY, CDR2 SYGVKD, per germline. DNA of the CDR3: TGTGCCATCAGTGAGTCTTCAGGCAGGCCCTACACTGAAGCTTTCTTT. Translated, it gives CAISESSGRPYTEAFF.

The CDR3 DNA reads as TGTGCCAGCAGTAAAGGGAACGAGCAGTACTTC. It translates to CASSKGNEQYF. This chain joins TRBV6-9 and TRBJ2-7; the D is unclear. CDR3 size: 11 residues. Germline-derived CDR1 and CDR2 are MNHGY and SVAAGI. V was pared by 5 bases and J by 5 bases, with 7 bases between.

This chain joins TRBV12-3 or TRBV12-4 and TRBJ1-2, with D hard to call. V gave up 5 bases and J gave up 8 bases, with 15 bases separating them. The CDR3 spans 13 residues. The CDR3 DNA reads as TGTGCCAGCAGTCAATGGGGAGGGCACGGCTACACCTTC. Residues: CASSQWGGHGYTF.

This chain connects TRBV27 to TRBJ2-1; D possibly corresponds to TRBD1 (5 bases). Germline CDR1 MNHEY, CDR2 SMNVEV (reference sequence). V shed 7 bases and J shed 7 bases, with 26 bases lying between them. The CDR3 covers 17 residues. The CDR3 DNA reads as TGTGCCAGCAACGCAGGGCCAAAACACCCTCGGGTTAATGAGCAGTTCTTC. As protein: CASNAGPKHPRVNEQFF.

V usage is TRBV18 and J usage is TRBJ1-1, with TRBD1 matching over 7 bases. Germline V lookup: CDR1 KGHSH, CDR2 LQKENI. V was clipped by 8 bases and J by 4 bases; unmatched bases: 10. CDR3 length equals 14 residues. The CDR3 protein is CASVKGGGGTEAFF. CDR3 nucleotides: TGTGCCAGCGTAAAAGGGGGCGGCGGCACTGAAGCTTTCTTT.

This clonotype appeared a few times. This rearrangement joins TRBV30 to TRBJ1-4, with 7 bases matching TRBD1. The junction had 2 bases not matched to a gene; V was cut back by 1 base and J by 3 bases. CDR1 and CDR2 (germline): GTSNPN, SVGIG (reference sequence). The CDR3 has 14 amino acids. CDR3 protein: CAWSAGTANEKLFF. CDR3 nucleotides: TGTGCCTGGAGTGCTGGGACAGCTAATGAAAAACTGTTTTTT.

In its sample, this clonotype was seen a few times. V and J are TRBV6-2 or TRBV6-3 and TRBJ1-2, with 8 bases fitting TRBD1. V dropped 5 bases and J dropped 4; count of bases not matched to a gene: 6. CDR1 MNHEY and CDR2 SVGEGT come from the germline V gene. CDR3 length: 14 amino acids. CDR3 sequence (DNA): TGTGCCAGCAGTATCGGACAGGGACTCTATGGCTACACCTTC. Translation: CASSIGQGLYGYTF.

This clonotype was counted between two and nine times. The chain recombines TRBV29-1 with TRBJ2-7, with TRBD2 matching over 7 bases. Losses at the gene ends were 7 bases for V and 0 bases for J; bases not matched to a gene: 3. This CDR3 spans 12 amino acids. Germline V CDR1 and CDR2: SQVTM, ANQGSEA. CDR3 sequence reads: CSALADSYEQYF. CDR3 DNA sequence: TGCAGCGCCCTAGCGGACTCCTACGAGCAGTACTTC.

The chain employs TRBV5-1 and TRBJ1-4; D is perhaps TRBD1 (5 bases). Trimming stripped 0 bases from V and 14 bases from J, with 23 bases between. This CDR3 is built from 16 residues. Per the germline V gene, CDR1 is SGHRS and CDR2 is YFSETQ. CDR3 protein: CASSLGAGNSEVLLFF. The CDR3 region has the DNA TGCGCCAGCAGCTTGGGGGCAGGGAATTCGGAGGTTTTGCTGTTTTTT.

This clonotype has more than one count but fewer than ten. The chain uses TRBV11-1 and TRBJ2-5, with TRBD2 identical over 7 bases. V shed 4 bases, J shed 1 base, and the junction held 3 bases outside the gene matches. The germline V gene encodes CDR1 SGHAT and CDR2 FQDESV (reference sequence). CDR3 length equals 14 residues. CDR3 DNA sequence: TGTGCCAGCAGCTCGGGAGGATCCCAAGAGACCCAGTACTTC. Translating it yields CASSSGGSQETQYF.

The chain has TRBV7-2 and TRBJ2-2; 8 bases align to TRBD2. The CDR3 extends over 16 amino acids. V trimming: 5 bases; J trimming: 4 bases; junction bases outside the gene matches: 9. The V gene's germline CDR1 is SGHTA and CDR2 FQGNSA. CDR3 sequence reads: CASSQRGGHSTGELFF. Here the CDR3 DNA reads TGTGCCAGCAGCCAACGGGGGGGCCATAGCACCGGGGAGCTGTTTTTT.

The rearrangement joins TRBV27 to TRBJ1-2; possible D gene TRBD1, 5 bases. Germline V CDR1 and CDR2: MNHEY, SMNVEV (reference sequence). Trimming took 5 bases from V and 8 from J, leaving 18 bases between them. This CDR3 region has 14 residues. The CDR3 region is CASSPLGGSGGYTF. CDR3 DNA: TGTGCCAGCAGTCCCCTCGGGGGATCTGGAGGCTACACCTTC.

The rearrangement uses TRBV12-3 or TRBV12-4 and TRBJ2-5, with 9 bases that match TRBD1. The ends lost 7 bases at V and 5 bases at J; junction bases unmatched: 5. The CDR3 covers 13 residues. The DNA for the CDR3 is TGTGCCAGCACCCTGACAGGGGGGGAGACCCAGTACTTC. Residues: CASTLTGGETQYF.

V is TRBV6-5 and J is TRBJ2-5; 13 bases are shared with TRBD2. The CDR3 runs to 16 residues. With V trimmed by 2 bases and J by 2 bases, 2 bases remained unmatched. Germline V gives CDR1 MNHEY, CDR2 SVGAGI. The CDR3 DNA is TGTGCCAGCAGTTACAGACTAGCGGGGGGACAAGAGACCCAGTACTTC. Its translation: CASSYRLAGGQETQYF.

By share, this clonotype counts as medium-sized (0.01 to 0.1%). V gene TRBV5-6 combines with J gene TRBJ1-2; TRBD1 agrees at 8 bases. The V gene's germline CDR1 is SGHDT and CDR2 YYEEEE. Germline trimming cut 9 bases from V and 5 bases from J; bases unmatched to any gene: 9. This CDR3 is 13 amino acids long. The CDR3 nucleotides are TGTGCCACCATGGACAGGGCCGGATATGGCTACACCTTC. Encoded protein: CATMDRAGYGYTF.

This clonotype occurred once. A clone one base away is much larger, so this may be a read error. The chain employs TRBV29-1 and TRBJ1-4; tentatively, D is TRBD1 (6 bases). The CDR3 runs 13 residues. Germline V gives CDR1 SQVTM, CDR2 ANQGSEA. The V and J ends lost 8 bases and 3 bases respectively, with 13 bases between them. This CDR3 reads CSSGDAANEKLFF. CDR3 coding DNA: TGCAGCTCAGGGGACGCCGCTAATGAAAAACTGTTTTTT.

The sample holds a few counts of this clonotype. The chain recombines TRBV19 with TRBJ1-2, with TRBD1 matching 8 bases. Trimming cost V 5 bases and J 7 bases; bases outside gene matches: 12. Germline CDR1 reads LNHDA; CDR2 reads SQIVND (reference sequence). This CDR3 contains 15 residues. Here the CDR3 DNA reads TGTGCCAGTAGTCACACCAGGGGGCGGAGAGTTGGCTACACCTTC. It encodes CASSHTRGRRVGYTF.

The rearrangement uses TRBV20-1 and TRBJ2-4, with 9 bases fitting TRBD1. Germline CDR1 reads DFQATT; CDR2 reads SNEGSKA (reference sequence). Trimming took 0 bases from V and 0 from J; bases not matched to a gene: 6. The CDR3 contains 17 residues. As DNA, the CDR3 is TGCAGTGCTAGAGAGGGACAGGGACCATTAGCCAAAAACATTCAGTACTTC. It codes for CSAREGQGPLAKNIQYF.

The chain links TRBV20-1 to TRBJ2-5, with 12 bases that match TRBD2. V was clipped by 4 bases and J by 7 bases; unmatched bases: 4. From germline, CDR1 is DFQATT and CDR2 SNEGSKA (reference sequence). This CDR3 comprises 13 residues. As DNA, the CDR3 is TGCAGTGCTATGGCTAGCGGGAGGGGGACCCAGTACTTC. This sequence encodes CSAMASGRGTQYF.

This clonotype turned up a few times. The chain is built from TRBV18 and TRBJ2-3; D unresolved. The germline gives CDR1 KGHSH, CDR2 LQKENI. The length of the CDR3 is 13 residues. Trimming removed 0 bases at V and 0 bases at J, with 1 base between. CDR3 DNA sequence: TGTGCCAGCTCACCACCTAGCACAGATACGCAGTATTTT. This gives the protein CASSPPSTDTQYF.

This sequence joins TRBV5-6 and TRBJ2-3; no reliable D call. In germline, CDR1 is SGHDT, CDR2 YYEEEE. Trimming cost V 0 bases and J 7 bases, with 9 bases left between them. The CDR3 contains 13 residues. The CDR3 protein is CASSLVPPNTQYF. The CDR3 region has the DNA TGTGCCAGCAGCTTGGTCCCCCCAAATACGCAGTATTTT.

The chain employs TRBV24-1 and TRBJ2-7; D may correspond to TRBD1 or TRBD2 (5 bases each). This CDR3 comprises 13 residues. V was cut by 9 bases and J by 5 bases, with 16 bases left in between. Per germline, CDR1 KGHDR and CDR2 SFDVKD. CDR3 sequence: CATSRGENHEQYF. The CDR3 DNA reads as TGTGCCACCTCCCGAGGGGAAAACCACGAGCAGTACTTC.